The sequence of this T cell receptor beta chain was determined in a study of OX40 agonist ivuxolimab in advanced cancers. Overall study: The mean age was around 56 years, ranging from 23 to 79, with 65% to 90% of participants male. Prior anti-PD-1, anti-PD-L1 or anti-CTLA-4 therapy did not bar entry, and more than 35% had some.

Study observations and caveats: Expanded peripheral T cells had an undetermined antigen specificity.

V dropped 2 bases and J dropped 0 bases, with 4 bases sitting between them. Germline assignment: CDR1 MNHEY and CDR2 SVGAGI. The CDR3 consists of 13 residues. Assay: immunoSEQ multiplex PCR; the TCRdb copy retains only in-frame clones and omits some. The sample lists 30,000 to 45,000 clones, 82% occurring once. In the case of this clone: Its target is unknown.

This chain joins TRBV6-5 and TRBJ1-2; no clear D gene. This clonotype originated in an adult with an advanced solid tumor such as melanoma, head and neck, liver or kidney cancer. The sequenced sample was CD4+ or CD8+ T cells sorted from blood, obtained in a trial of the OX40 agonist ivuxolimab. DNA for the CDR3: TGTGCCAGCAGTTACGACGCTAACTATGGCTACACCTTC. It specifies CASSYDANYGYTF.